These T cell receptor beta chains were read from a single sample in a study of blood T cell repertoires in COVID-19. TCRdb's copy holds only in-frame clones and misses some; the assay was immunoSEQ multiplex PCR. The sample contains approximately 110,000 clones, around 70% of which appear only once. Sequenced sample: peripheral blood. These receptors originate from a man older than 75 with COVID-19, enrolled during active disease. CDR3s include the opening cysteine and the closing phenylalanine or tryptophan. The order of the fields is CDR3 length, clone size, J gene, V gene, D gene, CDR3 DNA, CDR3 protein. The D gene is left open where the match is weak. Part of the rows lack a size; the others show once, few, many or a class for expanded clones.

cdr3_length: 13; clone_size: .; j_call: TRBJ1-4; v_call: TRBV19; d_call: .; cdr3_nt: TGTGCCAGTAGTCGACGGAGAAATGAAAAACTGTTTTTT; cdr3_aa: CASSRRRNEKLFF
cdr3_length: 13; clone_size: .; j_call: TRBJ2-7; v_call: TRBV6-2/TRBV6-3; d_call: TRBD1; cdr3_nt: TGTGCCAGCAGTGGGGACAGGGGATACGTGCAGTACTTC; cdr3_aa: CASSGDRGYVQYF
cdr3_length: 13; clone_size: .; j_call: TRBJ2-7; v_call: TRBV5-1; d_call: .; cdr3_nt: TGCGCCAGCAGCTTGATAGGGGGGGACGAGCAGTACTTC; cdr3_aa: CASSLIGGDEQYF
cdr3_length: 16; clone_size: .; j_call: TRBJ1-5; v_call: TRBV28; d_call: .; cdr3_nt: TGTGCCAGCAGTTTACAGGGTAATTGGGACAATCAGCCCCAGCATTTT; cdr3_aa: CASSLQGNWDNQPQHF
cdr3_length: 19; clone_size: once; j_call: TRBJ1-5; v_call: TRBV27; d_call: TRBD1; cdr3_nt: TGTGCCAGCAGCCGATTTGAAAGGACAGGCCTCTCGAGAAATCAGCCCCAGCATTTT; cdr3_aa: CASSRFERTGLSRNQPQHF
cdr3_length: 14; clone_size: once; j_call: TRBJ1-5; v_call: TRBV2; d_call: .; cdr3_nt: TGTGCCAGCAGTGAAAGAGTTGGCAATCAGCCCCAGCATTTT; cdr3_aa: CASSERVGNQPQHF
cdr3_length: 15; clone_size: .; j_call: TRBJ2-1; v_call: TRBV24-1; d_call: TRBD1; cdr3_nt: TGTGCCACCAGTGCTATGGGACAGGGGAAACAAGAGCAGTTCTTC; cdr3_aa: CATSAMGQGKQEQFF
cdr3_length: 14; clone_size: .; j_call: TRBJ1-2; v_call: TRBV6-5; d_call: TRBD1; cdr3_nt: TGTGCCAGCAGTTACGCAGGACAGGGGCCCGGCTACACCTTC; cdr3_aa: CASSYAGQGPGYTF
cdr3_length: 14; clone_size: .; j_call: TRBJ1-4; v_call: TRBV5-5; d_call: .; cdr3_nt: TGTGCCAGCAGCTTGGGACAGCCGCTAGAAAAACTGTTTTTT; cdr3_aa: CASSLGQPLEKLFF
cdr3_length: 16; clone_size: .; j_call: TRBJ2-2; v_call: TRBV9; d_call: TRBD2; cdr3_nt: TGTGCCAGCAGCGTACGAAGCGGGATCAACACCGGGGAGCTGTTTTTT; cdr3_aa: CASSVRSGINTGELFF
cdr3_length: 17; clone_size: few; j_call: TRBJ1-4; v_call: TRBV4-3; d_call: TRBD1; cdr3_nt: TGCGCCAGCAGCCAAGGCCACAGGGGCCTTGTGTGGGAAAAACTGTTTTTT; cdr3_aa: CASSQGHRGLVWEKLFF
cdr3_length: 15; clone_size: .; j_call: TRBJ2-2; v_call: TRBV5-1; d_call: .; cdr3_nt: TGCGCCAGCAGCTTGGACAGCCCGAACACCGGGGAGCTGTTTTTT; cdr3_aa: CASSLDSPNTGELFF
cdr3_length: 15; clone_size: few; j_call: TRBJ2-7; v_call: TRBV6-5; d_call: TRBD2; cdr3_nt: TGTGCCAGCAGTTATCCCAGCGGGAGCTCCTACGAGCAGTACTTC; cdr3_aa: CASSYPSGSSYEQYF
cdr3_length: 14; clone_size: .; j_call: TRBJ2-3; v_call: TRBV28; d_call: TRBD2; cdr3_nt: TGTGCCAGCAGGAGAGCGGGAGGGGCAGATACGCAGTATTTT; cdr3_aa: CASRRAGGADTQYF
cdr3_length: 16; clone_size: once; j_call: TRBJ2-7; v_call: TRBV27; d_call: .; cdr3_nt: TGTGCCAGCAGTTTATCGGCGGGGGCCCTCAAATACGAGCAGTACTTC; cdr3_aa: CASSLSAGALKYEQYF
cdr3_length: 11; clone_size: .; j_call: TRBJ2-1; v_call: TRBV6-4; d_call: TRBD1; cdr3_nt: TGTGCCAGCAGTACAGGGGTAGAGCAGTTCTTC; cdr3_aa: CASSTGVEQFF
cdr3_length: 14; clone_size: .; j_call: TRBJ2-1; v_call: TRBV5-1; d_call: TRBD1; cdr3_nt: TGCGCCAGCAGCCGGGACAGGTCCTACAATGAGCAGTTCTTC; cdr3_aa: CASSRDRSYNEQFF
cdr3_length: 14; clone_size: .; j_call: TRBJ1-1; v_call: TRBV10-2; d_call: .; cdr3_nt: TGCGCCAGCACCCCTCAGGGGATAAGCACTGAAGCTTTCTTT; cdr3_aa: CASTPQGISTEAFF
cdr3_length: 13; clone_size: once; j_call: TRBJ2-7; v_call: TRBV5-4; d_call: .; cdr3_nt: TGTGCCAGCAGCTCCGGACTCTCCTACGAGCAGTACTTC; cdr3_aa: CASSSGLSYEQYF
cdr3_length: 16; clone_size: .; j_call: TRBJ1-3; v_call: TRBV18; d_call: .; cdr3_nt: TGTGCCAGCTCACCAGGGGCGGTTACCTCTGGAAACACCATATATTTT; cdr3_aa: CASSPGAVTSGNTIYF
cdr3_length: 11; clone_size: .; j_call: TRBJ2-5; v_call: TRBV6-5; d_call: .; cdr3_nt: TGTGCCAGCGGAAGGAGGGAGACCCAGTACTTC; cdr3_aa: CASGRRETQYF
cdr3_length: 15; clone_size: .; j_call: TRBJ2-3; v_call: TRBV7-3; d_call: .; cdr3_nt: TGTGCCAGCAGCTTTAGCGGTTCAAGGGTAGATACGCAGTATTTT; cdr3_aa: CASSFSGSRVDTQYF
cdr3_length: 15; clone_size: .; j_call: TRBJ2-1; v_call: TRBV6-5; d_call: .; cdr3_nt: TGTGCCAGCACCCCGAGTCCGGGACACCACAATGAGCAGTTCTTC; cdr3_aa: CASTPSPGHHNEQFF
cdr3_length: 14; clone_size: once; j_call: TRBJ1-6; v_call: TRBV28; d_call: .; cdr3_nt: TGTGCCAGCAGTCCCGGGGGTCATTACTCACCCCTCCACTTT; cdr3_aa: CASSPGGHYSPLHF
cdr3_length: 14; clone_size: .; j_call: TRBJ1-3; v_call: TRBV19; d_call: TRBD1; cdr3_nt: TGTGCCAGTACCTTGACAGGGGTCGGAAACACCATATATTTT; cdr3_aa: CASTLTGVGNTIYF
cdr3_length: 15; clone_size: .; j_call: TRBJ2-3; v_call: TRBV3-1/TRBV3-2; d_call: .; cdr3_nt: TGTGCCAGCAGCCATGCAAGCGGCCGCACAGATACGCAGTATTTT; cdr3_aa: CASSHASGRTDTQYF
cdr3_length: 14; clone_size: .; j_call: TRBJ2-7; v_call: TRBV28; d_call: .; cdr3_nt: TGTGCCAGCAGTGCGGCCAAAAAACCCCACGAGCAGTACTTC; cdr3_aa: CASSAAKKPHEQYF
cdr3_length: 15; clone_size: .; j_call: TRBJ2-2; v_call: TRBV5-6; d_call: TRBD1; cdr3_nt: TGTGCCAGCAGCCAGGTGGACAGGGCCACCGGGGAGCTGTTTTTT; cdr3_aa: CASSQVDRATGELFF
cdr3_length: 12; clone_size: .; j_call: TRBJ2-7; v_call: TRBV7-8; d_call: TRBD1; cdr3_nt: TGTGCCAGCGGACAGGGTATATACGAGCAGTACTTC; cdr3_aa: CASGQGIYEQYF
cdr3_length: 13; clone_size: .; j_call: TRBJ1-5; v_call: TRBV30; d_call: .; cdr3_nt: TGTGCCTGGAGTGGTAATAGCAATCAGCCCCAGCATTTT; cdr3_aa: CAWSGNSNQPQHF
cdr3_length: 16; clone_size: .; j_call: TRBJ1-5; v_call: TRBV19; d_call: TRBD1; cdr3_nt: TGTGCCAGTAGGCCACAGGGGCCGTATAGCAATCAGCCCCAGCATTTT; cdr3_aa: CASRPQGPYSNQPQHF
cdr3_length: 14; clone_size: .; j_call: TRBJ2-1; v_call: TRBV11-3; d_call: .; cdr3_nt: TGTGCCAGCAGCACCCGAACTACTTCCAATGAGCAGTTCTTC; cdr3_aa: CASSTRTTSNEQFF
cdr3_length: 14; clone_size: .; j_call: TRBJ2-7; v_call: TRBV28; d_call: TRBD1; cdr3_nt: TGTGCCAGCAGTTTGTCACAGGGGGCGGACGAGCAGTACTTC; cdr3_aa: CASSLSQGADEQYF
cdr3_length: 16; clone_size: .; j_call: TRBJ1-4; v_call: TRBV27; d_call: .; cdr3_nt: TGTGCCAGCAGTTCCCTCCAGGCGGGGGAAGAGGAAAAACTGTTTTTT; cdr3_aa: CASSSLQAGEEEKLFF
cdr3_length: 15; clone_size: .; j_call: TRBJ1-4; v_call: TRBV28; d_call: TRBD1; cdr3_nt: TGTGCCAGCAGTTTGGGGGACAGCCATAATGAAAAACTGTTTTTT; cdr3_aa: CASSLGDSHNEKLFF
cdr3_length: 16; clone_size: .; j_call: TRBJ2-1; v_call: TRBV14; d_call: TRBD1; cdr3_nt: TGTGCCAGCAGCCAACCCGACAGGGGGAAGGACAATGAGCAGTTCTTC; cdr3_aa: CASSQPDRGKDNEQFF
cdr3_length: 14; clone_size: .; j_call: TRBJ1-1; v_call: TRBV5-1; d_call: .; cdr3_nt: TGCGCCAGCAGCTTGGTCTCAGGGAACACTGAAGCTTTCTTT; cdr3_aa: CASSLVSGNTEAFF
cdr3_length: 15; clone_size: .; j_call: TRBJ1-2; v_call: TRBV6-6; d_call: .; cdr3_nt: TGTGCCAGCAGTTACTCAGGGGACTCGGTTAGTGGCTACACCTTC; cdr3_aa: CASSYSGDSVSGYTF